The sequence of this T cell receptor (beta chain) was determined in a study of CD8 T cells in ankylosing spondylitis. Whole-study findings and limits: Researchers reportedly found disease-linked clones significantly enriched in matched ankylosing spondylitis synovial fluid. With a CD8+ phenotype, disease-linked clones were relatively rare in peripheral blood.

Quantitative 5'-RACE with molecular barcodes produced the TCR beta libraries. Each CDR3 protein is one row after TCRdb ran MiXCR on the 5' RACE reads. The table includes 160,000 or so distinct CDR3 sequences, around a tenth detected once. Germline V gives CDR1 SNHLY, CDR2 FYNNEI. V lost 5 bases and J lost 3; bases outside the gene matches: 1. The CDR3 covers 13 residues. As regards this clonotype: Its antigen is as yet unknown.

This receptor was taken from a female donor with ankylosing spondylitis or in good health (not recorded which). The sequenced sample consisted of blood, either unsorted or a sorted T cell fraction (not recorded which). The J gene is TRBJ1-1, the V gene TRBV2; TRBD1 agrees at 9 bases. The CDR3 here is CASSWTGDTEAFF. Here the CDR3 DNA reads TGTGCCAGCAGTTGGACAGGGGACACTGAAGCTTTCTTT. Full variable domain (remainder filled in from reference TRBV2 and TRBJ1-1): EPEVTQTPSHQVTQMGQEVILRCVPISNHLYFYWYRQILGQKVEFLVSFYNNEISEKSEIFDDQFSVERPDGSNFTLKIRSTKLEDSAMYFCASSWTGDTEAFFGQGTRLTVV.